This entry describes one T cell receptor (beta chain). J gave up 7 bases and V 4 bases, and 6 bases lay outside the gene matches. The length of the CDR3 is 14 residues. Germline values: CDR1 SGHKS, CDR2 YYEKEE (reference sequence). The data originate from a study of blood T cell repertoires in COVID-19. Study overall: Samples came from the United States, Italy and Spain, spanning acute and convalescent COVID-19. The cDNA or gDNA used as material had been derived from T cells, B-cell-depleted T cells, or PBMCs.

Per the original methods: From reference gene primer amplification, estimates of nucleated cell counts were derived. TCRdb's copy holds only in-frame clones and misses some; the assay was immunoSEQ multiplex PCR. Clonal size and the V and J genes are those of that table, whereas D and trimming came from the DNA. The sample carries 40,000 to 55,000 clones, more than 85% recorded once. The sequence derives from a woman older than 75 with acute or convalescent COVID-19. The specimen was peripheral blood. V and J are TRBV5-5 and TRBJ1-1; 11 nucleotides align to TRBD1. The CDR3 is CASSRGTGGNEAFF. CDR3 sequence (DNA): TGTGCCAGCAGCCGCGGGACAGGGGGAAATGAAGCTTTCTTT.